Each of the 27 T cell receptor beta chains below was sequenced from the same sample in a study of Ad26.COV2.S vaccination and SARS-CoV-2 variants. TCRdb's copy holds only in-frame clones and misses some; the assay was immunoSEQ multiplex PCR. In the table there are around 450,000 clones, about 90% of which are singletons. Treatment noted: about 20 received Ad26.COV2.S at low or high dose, single or two shots; 5 received placebo; per-sample allocation not given. Sample collection was performed on day 63 after the first vaccine or placebo injection. The specimen was peripheral blood, collected in a trial of Ad26.COV2.S vaccine versus placebo. Receptor source: a person aged 18-60 years who received the Ad26.COV2.S COVID-19 vaccine or a placebo.

This clone was found once. The chain has TRBV6-5 and TRBJ1-5, with a tentative D call TRBD1 (5 bases). Germline-derived CDR1 and CDR2 are MNHEY and SVGAGI. This CDR3 is 13 amino acids long. V was cut by 6 bases and J by 7 bases, with 13 bases left in between. This CDR3 is CASRGQWDQPQHF. As DNA, the CDR3 is TGTGCCAGCAGGGGCCAGTGGGACCAGCCCCAGCATTTT.

The chain couples TRBV19 to TRBJ1-4, with D maybe TRBD1 (5 bases). This CDR3 region has 14 residues. V was shortened by 3 bases and J by 3 bases, with 8 bases between the two germline ends. Germline V gene data show CDR1 as LNHDA and CDR2 as SQIVND (reference sequence). The CDR3 is CASSITGPNEKLFF. The CDR3 coding sequence is TGTGCCAGTAGTATTACGGGACCTAATGAAAAACTGTTTTTT.

This clone occurred once. The sample holds other DNA sequences that translate to the same CDR3. The chain is built from TRBV13 and TRBJ2-3; perhaps TRBD2 as D (5 bases). Germline V gene sequence: CDR1 PRHDT, CDR2 FYEKMQ (reference sequence). The CDR3 loop spans 15 amino acids. Trimming took 0 bases from V and 1 from J, leaving 8 bases between them. CDR3: CASSLGNSGTDTQYF. The CDR3 bases are TGTGCCAGCAGCTTAGGAAATAGCGGCACAGATACGCAGTATTTT.

This sequence joins TRBV4-3 and TRBJ2-7; D is ambiguous. V was pared by 0 bases and J by 0 bases, with 12 bases between. Germline lookup yields CDR1 LGHNA and CDR2 YSLEER. The CDR3 totals 16 residues. The CDR3 sequence: CASSQDTGIYSYEQYF. The CDR3 bases are TGCGCCAGCAGCCAAGACACCGGCATTTACTCCTACGAGCAGTACTTC.

The J gene is TRBJ1-3, the V gene TRBV6-5, with 8 bases lining up with TRBD1. V was clipped by 4 bases and J by 4 bases; unmatched bases: 6. CDR1 is MNHEY and CDR2 is SVGAGI in the germline V gene. The CDR3 is 15 amino acids. CDR3: CASSSTRTGGNTIYF. In nucleotides, the CDR3 is TGTGCCAGCAGTTCTACCAGGACAGGGGGAAACACCATATATTTT.

This chain joins TRBV20-1 and TRBJ1-5, with a weak D call TRBD1 (5 bases). Germline V CDR1 and CDR2: DFQATT, SNEGSKA (reference sequence). CDR3 length equals 12 residues. V lost 3 bases to trimming and J lost 6 bases, with 9 bases between them. The DNA of the CDR3 is TGCAGTGCTAGTACAGGTCCTCAGCCCCAGCATTTT. The encoded protein is CSASTGPQPQHF.

The V call is TRBV4-2, the J call TRBJ1-6; 9 bases match TRBD1. Trimming removed 6 bases from V and 5 bases from J; junction bases left unmatched: 14. This CDR3 is 18 amino acids long. The germline V gene has CDR1 LGHNA and CDR2 YNFKEQ. The CDR3 sequence: CASSRSATGGVNNSPLHF. The CDR3 bases are TGTGCCAGCAGTCGTTCTGCTACAGGGGGCGTGAATAATTCACCCCTCCACTTT.

This chain links TRBV4-3 with TRBJ2-2; no reliable D call. Trimming left V 4 bases short and J 1 base short, with 10 bases between. From germline, CDR1 is LGHNA and CDR2 YSLEER. CDR3 length equals 15 residues. Here the CDR3 DNA reads TGCGCCAGCAGCCTGGGTTTTGAGAACACCGGGGAGCTGTTTTTT. Its translation: CASSLGFENTGELFF.

The genes are TRBV4-1 and TRBJ2-2; 10 bases map to TRBD2. J lost 6 bases, V lost 0 bases, and 10 bases had no gene match. The CDR3 totals 18 residues. Germline lookup yields CDR1 MGHRA and CDR2 YSYEKL. CDR3 in DNA: TGCGCCAGCAGCCAAGATATCAGAGCGGGAGGGCCAGCCGGGGAGCTGTTTTTT. It translates to CASSQDIRAGGPAGELFF.

The CDR3 region is CATSDFFQNNEQFF. The DNA for the CDR3 is TGTGCCACCAGTGATTTCTTCCAGAACAATGAGCAGTTCTTC. The chain joins TRBV24-1 to TRBJ2-1; D unclear. V lost 1 base and J 5 bases, leaving 8 bases between the germline ends. This CDR3 has 14 residues. Germline V gene data show CDR1 as KGHDR and CDR2 as SFDVKD.

The J gene is TRBJ1-1, the V gene TRBV11-1; no definite D call. Trimming left V 1 base short and J 6 bases short, with 18 bases between. Germline V gene lookup returns CDR1 SGHAT and CDR2 FQDESV (reference sequence). This CDR3 has 16 residues. The CDR3 nucleotides read TGTGCCAGCAGCTTAGAGGACTCATCGTTGGGATCTGAAGCTTTCTTT. It translates to CASSLEDSSLGSEAFF.

CDR3 region: CAISERGARSDGYTF. In DNA form, the CDR3 reads TGTGCCATCAGTGAGCGGGGGGCGAGGAGTGATGGCTACACCTTC. The genes are TRBV10-3 and TRBJ1-2, with D maybe TRBD1 (6 bases). CDR1 is ENHRY, CDR2 SYGVKD, per germline. With 2 bases removed from V and 6 bases from J, the gap between germline ends came to 16 bases. The CDR3 totals 15 residues.

This CDR3 reads CASSEHAGGPYEQYF. DNA for the CDR3: TGTGCCAGCAGTGAACATGCGGGAGGGCCTTACGAGCAGTACTTC. The chain employs TRBV2 and TRBJ2-7; 9 bases fit TRBD2. The V and J ends lost 2 bases and 4 bases, in that order; junction bases with no gene match: 6. CDR1 SNHLY and CDR2 FYNNEI come from the germline V gene. The CDR3 has 15 residues.

The rearrangement joins TRBV10-3 to TRBJ2-7; weak D call: TRBD2 (5 bases). Germline loops: CDR1 ENHRY, CDR2 SYGVKD. The CDR3 sequence is 13 residues long. Trimming left V 5 bases short and J 4 bases short, with 12 bases between. CDR3 nucleotides: TGTGCCATCAGTTTGCTGGAGGCTTACGAGCAGTACTTC. Its translation: CAISLLEAYEQYF.

This chain uses TRBV7-8 with TRBJ1-4; tentative D call: TRBD1 (5 bases). In germline, CDR1 is SGHVS, CDR2 FQNEAQ. The CDR3 totals 14 residues. Trimming took off 5 bases at V and 5 bases at J, with 12 bases between the two ends. The CDR3 here is CASSPGGGNEKLFF. In DNA form, the CDR3 reads TGTGCCAGCAGCCCCGGTGGGGGGAATGAAAAACTGTTTTTT.

As for this clone: Mismatch with germline at one junction end may stem from a read error. The chain links TRBV4-1 to TRBJ2-3, with TRBD1 matching 8 bases. The CDR3 is made up of 14 amino acids. Germline CDR1 and CDR2: MGHRA and YSYEKL. The CDR3 loop reads CASSQGSTGARVGF. The CDR3 DNA reads TGCGCCAGCAGCCAAGGATCGACAGGGGCTCGGGTGGGATTT.

The chain has TRBV12-2 and TRBJ2-7; the table's D gene call, TRBD1, was not cross checked with the DNA. TRBV12-2 is an annotated pseudogene. The CDR3 runs 15 residues. CDR3 residues: CASRPPWDREYEQYF. In DNA, the CDR3 is TGTGCAAGTCGCCCCCCTTGGGACAGGGAATACGAGCAGTACTTC.

This chain uses TRBV5-1 with TRBJ2-3; TRBD1 matches at 9 bases. Trimming removed 4 bases from V and 6 bases from J; junction bases left unmatched: 9. The length of the CDR3 is 15 residues. Per the germline V gene, CDR1 is SGHRS and CDR2 is YFSETQ. The CDR3 loop is CASSRRQGVSDTQYF. The CDR3 DNA is TGCGCCAGCAGCCGTCGACAGGGGGTATCGGATACGCAGTATTTT.

This sequence joins TRBV28 and TRBJ2-1; 12 bases align to TRBD2. Losses at the gene ends were 7 bases for V and 10 bases for J; bases not matched to a gene: 11. This CDR3 comprises 15 residues. Per the germline V gene, CDR1 is MDHEN and CDR2 is SYDVKM. The CDR3 protein is CASIMQTSGSREQFF. The CDR3 bases are TGTGCCAGCATTATGCAGACTAGCGGGAGTCGCGAGCAGTTCTTC.

The rearrangement uses TRBV4-1 and TRBJ1-6; 9 nucleotides match TRBD1. The length of the CDR3 is 16 residues. The germline CDR1 and CDR2 sequences are MGHRA and YSYEKL. V gave up 2 bases and J gave up 5 bases; unmatched junction bases: 4. This chain's CDR3 is CASSQKWTGDNSPLHF. The CDR3 DNA sequence: TGCGCCAGCAGCCAAAAATGGACAGGGGATAATTCACCCCTCCACTTT.

CDR3 nucleotide sequence: TGCGCCAGCAGCTTTGGACAGGGGTCTGGGGCCAACGTCCTGACTTTC. Its protein is CASSFGQGSGANVLTF. The chain links TRBV5-1 to TRBJ2-6; 9 bases align to TRBD1. This CDR3 comprises 16 residues. V lost 2 bases and J lost 1; bases outside the gene matches: 1. Germline V gene sequence: CDR1 SGHRS, CDR2 YFSETQ.

The V call is TRBV2, the J call TRBJ1-5, with D perhaps matching TRBD1 (5 bases). V was cut by 6 bases and J by 5 bases, with 14 bases left in between. CDR1 and CDR2 (germline): SNHLY, FYNNEI. This CDR3 is built from 14 residues. CDR3 sequence reads: CASRLGEFYQPQHF. CDR3 nucleotide sequence: TGTGCCAGCAGACTAGGGGAGTTTTATCAGCCCCAGCATTTT.

The V and J genes are TRBV5-6 and TRBJ1-4; TRBD1 aligns across 7 bases. Trimming cost V 3 bases and J 4 bases; bases outside gene matches: 9. The V gene's germline CDR1 is SGHDT and CDR2 YYEEEE. This CDR3 spans 16 amino acids. The CDR3 loop is CASSWGAGGLNEKLFF. For the CDR3, the DNA is TGTGCCAGCAGCTGGGGGGCAGGGGGACTTAATGAAAAACTGTTTTTT.

J is TRBJ2-2 and V is TRBV27; no firm D call. Germline V gene sequence: CDR1 MNHEY, CDR2 SMNVEV (reference sequence). The CDR3 sequence is 12 residues long. Trimming removed 4 bases at V and 8 bases at J, with 8 bases between. The CDR3 DNA reads TGTGCCAGCAGTTACCCTGATGGGGAGCTGTTTTTT. Protein: CASSYPDGELFF.

This chain connects TRBV7-7 to TRBJ2-2; 11 bases map to TRBD2. Per germline, CDR1 SSHAT and CDR2 FNYEAQ (reference sequence). This CDR3 is built from 18 residues. V gave up 7 bases and J gave up 2 bases; unmatched junction bases: 12. CDR3 bases: TGTGCCAGCACCAGGAGGATAGCGGGAGGGTATAACACCGGGGAGCTGTTTTTT. Its protein is CASTRRIAGGYNTGELFF. The full variable domain, its missing parts supplied by reference TRBV7-7 and TRBJ2-2, is GAGVSQSPRYKVTKRGQDVTLRCDPISSHATLYWYQQALGQGPEFLTYFNYEAQPDKSGLPSDRFSAERPEGSISTLTIQRTEQRDSAMYRCASTRRIAGGYNTGELFFGEGSRLTVL.

The chain links TRBV3-1 (or the pseudogene TRBV3-2) to TRBJ1-2; TRBD1 might be the D (5 bases). Germline V CDR1 and CDR2: LGHDT, YNNKEL (reference sequence). This CDR3 is built from 14 residues. V lost 3 bases to trimming and J lost 4 bases, with 12 bases between them. CDR3 coding DNA: TGTGCCAGCAGCCAGGACATGTTGGGCTATGGCTACACCTTC. This translates into CASSQDMLGYGYTF.

The chain combines TRBV7-9 with TRBJ1-2, with 8 bases lining up with TRBD1. The CDR3 runs to 15 residues. CDR1 SEHNR and CDR2 FQNEAQ come from the germline V gene (reference sequence). V was pared by 4 bases and J by 7 bases, with 11 bases of the junction left unmatched. Here the CDR3 DNA reads TGTGCCAGCAGCTGGGAGGGGCAGGGGGCGATTGGCTACACCTTC. Its protein is CASSWEGQGAIGYTF.